This TCR beta chain was sequenced in a study of OX40 agonist ivuxolimab in advanced cancers. At the level of the study: Those treated in dose escalation had hepatocellular carcinoma, melanoma, renal cell cancer or head and neck cancer.

With 3 bases removed from V and 9 bases from J, the gap between germline ends came to 12 bases. CDR3 size: 11 residues. Germline assignment: CDR1 DFQATT and CDR2 SNEGSKA (reference sequence). Using immunoSEQ multiplex PCR, the repertoire was profiled, and TCRdb retains in-frame clones only, with some absent. The sample holds 60,000 or so clones, approximately 80% seen once. The TCR comes from an adult with an advanced solid tumor such as melanoma, head and neck, liver or kidney cancer. Here the sequenced sample was CD4+ or CD8+ T cells sorted from blood, taken in a trial of the OX40 agonist ivuxolimab. The rearrangement uses TRBV20-1 and TRBJ2-7, with a tentative D call TRBD1 (6 bases). The CDR3: CSARGTSAQYF. CDR3 bases: TGCAGTGCTAGGGGGACATCTGCGCAGTACTTC.